This T cell receptor (beta chain) was observed in a study of shared clonotypes between healthy human individuals (dated by TCRdb to 2020 to 2021). In terms of the full investigation: The cohort comprised a couple of women and a few men aged 18 to 49 years. For each donor, CD4 naive and CD4 memory were each given three plates, CD8 naive was given two plates, and CD8 memory was given one plate. The study deeply sequenced blood TCR repertoires of five healthy adults to estimate repertoire size and the extent of clonotype sharing between individuals. To increase sequencing depth and limit assay-specific biases, TCR repertoire library preparation and sequencing were carried out by different laboratories using diverse techniques. Per donor, leukapheresis produced somewhere between about 0.94 and 9 billion PBMCs.

Comment on this clone: The antigen this receptor binds is unknown. No per-base quality is available; no much larger clone lies one base away.

From the cysteine up to the phenylalanine, the CDR3 has a length of 16 residues. Of all the DNA, just the CDR3 is kept, 48 bases in frame from base 1. V lost 4 bases and J lost 5 bases; the stretch between them is 21 bases long. As encoded in the germline V gene, CDR1 is SGHTA while CDR2 is FQGTGA. Using the deep immunoSEQ assay, multiplex PCR amplified TCR CDR3 regions from genomic DNA. Genomic DNA extracted from each cell subset was distributed evenly over all wells of several immunoSEQ 96-well plates, and each plate served as one replicate. Each replicate PCR for sorted subsets received about 220 ng genomic DNA, equal to tens of thousands of T cell genomes. The purified libraries were quantified using a Qubit 3.0 fluorometer, sized with a Bioanalyzer 2100, and then quantified again using the KAPA Library Quantification kit. Each immunoSEQ 96-well plate was sequenced on its own single-read 150-cycle Illumina NextSeq 550 flow cell. The study's processing was this. Because the immunoSEQ output included only junctional sequences and no quality scores, the filtering could not be the same as the filtering used for full-length reads. To assign V/J genes and CDR3, sequences were annotated against IMGT germline references using PyIR, a Python wrapper for IgBLAST v1.9. Reads with weak V/J assignments (E-value above 1e-6), missing CDR3, stop codons, out-of-frame junctions, or ambiguous translated residues were removed. A V3J clonotype was defined by an identical inferred V gene, J gene, and CDR3 amino acid sequence. Percentage overlap between repertoires was calculated by dividing the number of shared unique clonotypes by the size of the smaller repertoire. Richness of each repertoire was evaluated using RTK rarefaction, the Chao1 estimator, and Recon v2.1 estimates of unobserved clonotypes. Generation probabilities for all TCRbeta clonotypes obtained by the gDNA method from a handful of donors were computed using OLGA. In its TCRdb copy, this immuneACCESS table keeps in-frame sequences only and misses some clones. Where compared with another copy, unresolved V genes explain less than half of these, and the others have no known cause. V, J and clone size were drawn from that table, and D and trimming were deduced from the DNA. The sample contains some 1.4 million clones, about 96% of them found a single time. The leading ten clones occupy about 1% of the sample.

The donors were healthy, HIV-negative adults who had no recently reported acute infections or vaccinations. Only Caucasian adults living in Nashville, Tennessee, USA were represented among the donors. CD4+ T cells were enriched by magnetic negative selection, after which naive cells were positively selected on CD45RA and the negative fraction was taken as the memory subset. Blood was obtained by leukapheresis, after which PBMCs were separated by Ficoll-Histopaque density gradient centrifugation and cryopreserved in liquid nitrogen vapor phase. Analytical flow cytometry was used to check the purity and quantity of each magnetically sorted T cell population. Genomic DNA was isolated from every sorted fraction and measured by UV absorbance on a Nanodrop 2000c. Results and caveats for the whole study, not just this receptor: Higher generation probabilities were observed for clonotypes shared by all four sorted-subset donors than for non-shared clonotypes. Sampling was restricted to blood, and TCR repertoires in tissues likely differ from the TCR repertoires found in blood. Naive subsets generally had larger estimated clonotype richness than memory subsets. When a handful of donors were compared, the shared fraction of clonotypes was around 5% for naive CD4, around 4% for naive CD8, 2% to 2.5% for memory CD4, and around 0.37% for memory CD8. Pairwise subsampling led to the expectation that sequencing depth would affect the degree of clonotype sharing among donors. Because the study included only a small number of donors, the genetic and exposure-history diversity represented was limited. Rarefaction of sorted-subset datasets indicated incomplete sequencing despite the large sequencing depth.

The V and J genes are TRBV7-3 and TRBJ2-7; no confident D gene assignment can be made. This clonotype originated in a man aged 30 to 45 in good health. Material: naive CD4+ T cells sorted from blood. According to the study, the label for this sample's cell subset or site signals: CD45RA+ positively selected. The DNA sequence is as follows: TGTGCCAGCAGCTCCAGAGGCGGTCTGGATCCTCACGAGCAGTACTTC. The translation is CASSSRGGLDPHEQYF. Outside the CDR3, residues come from the reference TRBV7-3 and TRBJ2-7 proteins, so the full variable domain is: GAGVSQTPSNKVTEKGKYVELRCDPISGHTALYWYRQSLGQGPEFLIYFQGTGAADDSGLPNDRFFAVRPEGSVSTLKIQRTERGDSAVYLCASSSRGGLDPHEQYFGPGTRLTVT.